This T cell receptor (beta chain) was observed in a study of glioma-infiltrating T cells after dendritic cell vaccination (dated by TCRdb to 2016 to 2018). Regarding the study in general: The cohort included some 15 glioblastoma patients drawn from Phase I and II dendritic cell vaccination trials, of whom 9 were newly diagnosed and 6 had recurrent disease. Each patient got three intradermal injections of the dendritic cell vaccine, spaced at biweekly intervals, in the arm below the axilla. Survival after dendritic cell vaccination was correlated with TCR sequencing metrics, including TIL content and tumor-blood repertoire overlap. The vaccine consisted of monocyte-derived dendritic cells cultured seven to eight days with IL-4 and GM-CSF, then pulsed overnight with autologous tumor lysate. Between the early 2000s and the early 2010s, patients were given autologous tumor lysate-pulsed dendritic cell vaccination. Tumor-infiltrating lymphocyte content was quantified and tumor and blood repertoires were compared in dendritic cell-vaccinated glioblastoma patients by deep sequencing of TCR beta CDR3 regions. The full study reports these points: The three-group TCR overlap response model was characterized as speculative, and prospective validation of the model was stated to be required. The cohort was small and heterogeneous, and full blood and tumor sets were available for few patients, with initial-recurrent tumor pairs available for even fewer patients. TCR clonality showed no direct relationship with survival, which suggests that a diverse polyclonal response may matter. Higher estimated pretreatment TIL content predicted longer time to progression and overall survival after dendritic cell vaccination.

A note on this clone: Its antigen is unknown. One base away there is no much larger clone; base qualities are not given.

Selection of patients required sufficient residual fresh-frozen tumor tissue and over two years of available survival data. Molecular status otherwise varied across the glioblastoma patients, but none of them carried an isocitrate dehydrogenase mutation. PBMC collection took place before vaccination, two weeks after the third vaccination, and at tumor progression if progression occurred. Genomic DNA was extracted with the Qiagen DNeasy Blood extraction Kit. The CDR3, from cysteine to phenylalanine, totals 14 residues. The read is trimmed to its CDR3 DNA, 42 bases read in frame from base 1. The germline V gene provides CDR1 ENHRY and CDR2 SYGVKD. Here V drops 5 bases and J drops 5 bases, and the junction holds 4 bases not matched to any gene. The immunoSEQ assay amplified TCRB CDR3 regions from around 2.1 micrograms of genomic DNA, or from all available DNA when less than that amount was available. The multiplex PCR relied on 60 forward primers for TCR V beta segments and 13 reverse primers for J beta segments. To estimate the number of reads per starting template, synthetic control templates were added to each sample at limiting dilution. The Illumina HiSeq System generated sequencing reads of 87 bp. Per the source publication's procedure: To remove PCR and sequencing errors, closely related sequences were merged with a nearest neighbor algorithm. TCR overlap was measured as the percentage of unique tumor TCR beta sequences also present in the same patient's peripheral blood. Drawn from immuneACCESS, this table holds only the in-frame rearrangements with V and J called that TCRdb kept. Clones are partly lost; checked studies trace under half to an unresolved V gene and leave the rest unexplained. V, J and clone size derive from that table, while D and trimming were established from the DNA sequence. The table for this sample lists around 37,000 clones; around 80% of them were counted only once. Of the sample, 7.8% is held by the ten largest clones.

The receptor was isolated from a human donor with glioblastoma. The rearranged chain carries TRBV10-3 and TRBJ2-5; 11 bases in between match TRBD1. The sample was blood, taken before dendritic cell vaccination. The DNA sequence reads TGTGCCATCAGTCGGACAGGGGGCTTGGAGACCCAGTACTTC. This yields the protein CAISRTGGLETQYF.